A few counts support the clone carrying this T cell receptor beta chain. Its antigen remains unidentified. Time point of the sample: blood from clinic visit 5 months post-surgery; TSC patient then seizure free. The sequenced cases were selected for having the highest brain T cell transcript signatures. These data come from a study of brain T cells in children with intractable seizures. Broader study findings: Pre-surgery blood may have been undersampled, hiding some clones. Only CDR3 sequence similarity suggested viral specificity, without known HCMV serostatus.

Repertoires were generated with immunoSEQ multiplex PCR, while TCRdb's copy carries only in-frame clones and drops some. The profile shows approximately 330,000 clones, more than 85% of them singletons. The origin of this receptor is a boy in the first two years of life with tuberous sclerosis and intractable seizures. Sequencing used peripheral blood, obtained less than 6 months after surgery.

This CDR3 reads CACPSGRGKNIQYF. CDR3 in DNA: TGTGCCTGTCCTAGCGGGAGGGGCAAAAACATTCAGTACTTC. The chain recombines TRBV30 with TRBJ2-4; 12 nucleotides match TRBD2. CDR3 length equals 14 residues. The germline V gene encodes CDR1 GTSNPN and CDR2 SVGIG (reference sequence). Trimming cost V 6 bases and J 3 bases; bases outside gene matches: 3.